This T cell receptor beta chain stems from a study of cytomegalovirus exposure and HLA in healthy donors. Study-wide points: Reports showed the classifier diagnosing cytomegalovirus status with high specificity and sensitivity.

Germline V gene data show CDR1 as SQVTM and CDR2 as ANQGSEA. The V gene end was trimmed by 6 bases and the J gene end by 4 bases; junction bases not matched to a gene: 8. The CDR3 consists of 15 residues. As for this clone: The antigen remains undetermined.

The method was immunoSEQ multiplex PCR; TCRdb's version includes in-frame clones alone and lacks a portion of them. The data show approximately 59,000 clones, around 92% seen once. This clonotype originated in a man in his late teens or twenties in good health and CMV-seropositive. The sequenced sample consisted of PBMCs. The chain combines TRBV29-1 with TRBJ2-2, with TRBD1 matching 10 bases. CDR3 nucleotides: TGCAGCGTCCCGACAGGGGGCGCTTCCACCGGGGAGCTGTTTTTT. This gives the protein CSVPTGGASTGELFF.